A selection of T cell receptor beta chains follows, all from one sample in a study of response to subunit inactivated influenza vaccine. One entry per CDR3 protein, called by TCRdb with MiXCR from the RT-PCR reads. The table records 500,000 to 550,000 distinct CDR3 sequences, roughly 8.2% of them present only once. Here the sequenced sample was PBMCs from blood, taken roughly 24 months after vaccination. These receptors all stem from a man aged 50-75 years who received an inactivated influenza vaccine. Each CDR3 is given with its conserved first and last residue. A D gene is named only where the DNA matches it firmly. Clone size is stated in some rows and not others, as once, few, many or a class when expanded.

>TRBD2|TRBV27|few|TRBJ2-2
CASSLSRFWLAEGRLNTGELFF
TGTGCCAGCAGTTTATCGAGGTTTTGGCTAGCGGAGGGGAGGTTGAACACCGGGGAGCTGTTTTTT
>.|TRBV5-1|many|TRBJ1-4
CASSLRRDGSEKLFF
TGCGCCAGCAGCTTGCGGAGGGACGGATCTGAAAAACTGTTTTTT
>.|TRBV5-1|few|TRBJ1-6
CASSSTGRTNSYNSPLHF
TGCGCCAGCAGCTCGACGGGACGGACGAACTCCTATAATTCACCCCTCCACTTT
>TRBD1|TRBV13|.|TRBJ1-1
CASSSPGTGMTEAFF
TGTGCCAGCAGCTCCCCCGGGACAGGGATGACTGAAGCTTTCTTT
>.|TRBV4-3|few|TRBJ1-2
CASSPGPGLRSYGYTF
TGCGCCAGCAGCCCCGGCCCTGGGCTTCGTAGCTATGGCTACACCTTC
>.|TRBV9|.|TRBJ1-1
CASKRLGNTEAFF
TGTGCCAGCAAAAGGTTGGGGAACACTGAAGCTTTCTTT
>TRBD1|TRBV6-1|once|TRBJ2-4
CASSPIRAGGAKNIQYF
TGTGCCAGCAGCCCTATCAGGGCAGGGGGCGCCAAAAACATTCAGTACTTC
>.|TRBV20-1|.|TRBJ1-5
CSARFGPVDQPQHF
TGCAGTGCTAGATTCGGTCCAGTCGATCAGCCCCAGCATTTT
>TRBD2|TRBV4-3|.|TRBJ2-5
CASSEGWLAGPQETQYF
TGCGCCAGCAGCGAAGGGTGGTTAGCGGGCCCCCAAGAGACCCAGTACTTC
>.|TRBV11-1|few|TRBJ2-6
CASSFLGTSSGANVLTF
TGTGCCAGCAGCTTTCTGGGCACCAGCTCTGGGGCCAACGTCCTGACTTTC
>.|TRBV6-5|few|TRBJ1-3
CASSYAVTGNTIYF
TGTGCCAGCAGTTACGCCGTTACTGGAAACACCATATATTTT
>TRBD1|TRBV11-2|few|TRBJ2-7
CASSLDPRGRGEQYF
TGTGCCAGCAGCTTAGATCCCAGGGGGCGAGGCGAGCAGTACTTC
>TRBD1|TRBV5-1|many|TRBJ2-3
CASSLRSTGGMTDTQYF
TGCGCCAGCAGCTTGCGGTCAACAGGGGGTATGACAGATACGCAGTATTTT
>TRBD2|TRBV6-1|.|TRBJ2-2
CASRLIAGWELFF
TGTGCCAGCAGACTTATAGCGGGGTGGGAGCTGTTTTTT
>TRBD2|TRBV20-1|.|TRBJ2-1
CSALTPKLLAGDSYNEQFF
TGCAGTGCCCTTACGCCCAAACTACTAGCGGGGGACTCCTACAATGAGCAGTTCTTC
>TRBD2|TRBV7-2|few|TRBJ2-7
CASSSLAGIYEQYF
TGTGCCAGCAGCTCACTAGCGGGAATCTACGAGCAGTACTTC
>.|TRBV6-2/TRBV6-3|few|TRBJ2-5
CASKRGAETQYF
TGTGCCAGCAAGAGGGGTGCGGAGACCCAGTACTTC
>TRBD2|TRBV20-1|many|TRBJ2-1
CSAREPAGDYNEQFF
TGCAGTGCTAGAGAACCAGCGGGAGATTACAATGAGCAGTTCTTC
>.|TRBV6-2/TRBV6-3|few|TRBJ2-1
CASSSTGQSYNEQFF
TGTGCCAGCAGTTCCACCGGACAATCCTACAATGAGCAGTTCTTC
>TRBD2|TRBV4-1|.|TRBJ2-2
CASSHSSGGASGELFF
TGCGCCAGCAGCCATTCTAGCGGGGGGGCATCGGGGGAGCTGTTTTTT
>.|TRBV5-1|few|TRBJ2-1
CASSSTGLSYNEQFF
TGCGCCAGCAGCTCCACAGGGCTCTCCTACAATGAGCAGTTCTTC
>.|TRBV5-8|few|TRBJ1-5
CASKEGGQPQHF
TGTGCCAGCAAGGAGGGTGGTCAGCCCCAGCATTTT
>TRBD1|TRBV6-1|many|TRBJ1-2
CASSRTGGASGYTF
TGTGCCAGCAGCCGAACAGGGGGCGCGTCTGGCTACACCTTC
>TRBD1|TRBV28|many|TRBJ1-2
CASRDPGTGVDGYTF
TGTGCCAGCAGAGACCCCGGGACAGGAGTCGATGGCTACACCTTC
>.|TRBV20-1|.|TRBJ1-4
CSARQGEKLFF
TGCAGTGCACGTCAGGGCGAAAAACTGTTTTTT
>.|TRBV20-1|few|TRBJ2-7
CSARSIFGTHNPYEQYF
TGCAGTGCTAGATCGATTTTCGGGACTCATAACCCCTACGAGCAGTACTTC